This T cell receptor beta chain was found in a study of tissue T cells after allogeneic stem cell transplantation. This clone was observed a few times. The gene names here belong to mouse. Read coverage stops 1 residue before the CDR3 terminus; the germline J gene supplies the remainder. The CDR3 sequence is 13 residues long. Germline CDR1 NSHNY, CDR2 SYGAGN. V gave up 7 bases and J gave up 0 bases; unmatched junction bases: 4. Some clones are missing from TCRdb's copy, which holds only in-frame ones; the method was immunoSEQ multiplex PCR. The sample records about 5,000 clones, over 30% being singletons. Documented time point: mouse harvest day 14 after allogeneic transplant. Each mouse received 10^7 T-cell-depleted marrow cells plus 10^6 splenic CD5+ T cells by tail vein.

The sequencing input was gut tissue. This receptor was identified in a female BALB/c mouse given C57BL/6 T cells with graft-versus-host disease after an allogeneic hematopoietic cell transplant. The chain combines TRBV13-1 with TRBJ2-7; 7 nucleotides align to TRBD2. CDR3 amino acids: CASSLGSSYEQYF. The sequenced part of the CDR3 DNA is TGTGCCAGCTCACTGGGGAGCTCCTATGAACAGTAC.